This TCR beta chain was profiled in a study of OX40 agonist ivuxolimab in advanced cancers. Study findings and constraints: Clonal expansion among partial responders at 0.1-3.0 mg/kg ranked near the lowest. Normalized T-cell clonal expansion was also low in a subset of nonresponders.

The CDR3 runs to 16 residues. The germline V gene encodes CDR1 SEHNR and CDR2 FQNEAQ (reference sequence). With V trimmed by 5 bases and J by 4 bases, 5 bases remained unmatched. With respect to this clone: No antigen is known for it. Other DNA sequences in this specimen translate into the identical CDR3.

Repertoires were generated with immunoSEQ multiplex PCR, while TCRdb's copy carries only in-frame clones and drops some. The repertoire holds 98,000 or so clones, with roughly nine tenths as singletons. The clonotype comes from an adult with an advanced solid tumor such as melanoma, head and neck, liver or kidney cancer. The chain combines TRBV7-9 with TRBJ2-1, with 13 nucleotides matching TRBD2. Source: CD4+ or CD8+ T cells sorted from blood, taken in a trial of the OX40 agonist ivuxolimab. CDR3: CASSPPGLAGYNEQFF. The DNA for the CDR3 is TGTGCCAGCAGCCCTCCGGGACTAGCGGGGTACAATGAGCAGTTCTTC.